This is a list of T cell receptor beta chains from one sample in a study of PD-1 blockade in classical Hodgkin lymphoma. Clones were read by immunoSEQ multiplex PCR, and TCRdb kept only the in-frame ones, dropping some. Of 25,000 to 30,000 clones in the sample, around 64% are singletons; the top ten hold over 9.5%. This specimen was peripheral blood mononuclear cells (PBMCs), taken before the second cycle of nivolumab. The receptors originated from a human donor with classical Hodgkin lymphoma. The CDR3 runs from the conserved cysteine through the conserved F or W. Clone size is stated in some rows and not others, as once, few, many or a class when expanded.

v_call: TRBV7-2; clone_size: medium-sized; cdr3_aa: CASRTQGVATQPQHF
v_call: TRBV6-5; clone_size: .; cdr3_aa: CASSYSGQVTQPQHF
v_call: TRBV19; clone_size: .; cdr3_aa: CASMRLGTDPYNEQFF
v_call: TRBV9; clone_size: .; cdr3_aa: CASSVAELAGEDEQFF
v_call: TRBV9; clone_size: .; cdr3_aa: CASSPRMTGLDIQYF
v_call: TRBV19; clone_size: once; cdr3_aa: CASRSGPDTGELFF
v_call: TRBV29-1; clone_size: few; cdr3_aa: CSVERERETQYF
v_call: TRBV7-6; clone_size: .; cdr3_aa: CASSLGSQSIGFNLGLYEQYF
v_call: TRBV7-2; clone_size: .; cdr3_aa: CASSLGASGAYGYTF
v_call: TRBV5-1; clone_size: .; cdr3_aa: CASNAGAGGLGQYF
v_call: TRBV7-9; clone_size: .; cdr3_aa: CASSLAWGGEQYF
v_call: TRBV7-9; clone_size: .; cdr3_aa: CASSPLSTSGRVEQFF
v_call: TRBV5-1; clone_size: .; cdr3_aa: CASSLKRADEQFF
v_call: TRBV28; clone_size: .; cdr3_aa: CASSFSATEDYGYTF
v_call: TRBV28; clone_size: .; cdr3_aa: CASTPTGQGGAYEQYF
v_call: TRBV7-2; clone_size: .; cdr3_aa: CASSLASMNTEAFF
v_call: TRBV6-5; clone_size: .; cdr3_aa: CASSYSGNYGYTF
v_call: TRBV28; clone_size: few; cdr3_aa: CASSLFRGIVSYEQYF
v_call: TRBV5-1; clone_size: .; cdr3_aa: CASSLDPGSATDTQYF
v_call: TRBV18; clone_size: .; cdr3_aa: CASSAGDGRNQPQHF
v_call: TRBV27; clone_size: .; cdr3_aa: CASSFLDRAATEAFF
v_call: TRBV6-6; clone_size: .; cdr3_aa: CASSYSVQGNQPQHF
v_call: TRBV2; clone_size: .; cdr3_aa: CASTPGHSGNTIYF
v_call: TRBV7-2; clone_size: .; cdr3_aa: CASSLQETQYF
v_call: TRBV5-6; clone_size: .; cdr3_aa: CASSFSQEGGYDYEQYF
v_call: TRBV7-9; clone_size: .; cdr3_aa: CASTLGQGADSPLHF
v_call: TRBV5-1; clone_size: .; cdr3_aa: CASSYGPNTGELFF
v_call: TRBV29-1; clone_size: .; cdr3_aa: CSVDPGTSGGTYQETQYF
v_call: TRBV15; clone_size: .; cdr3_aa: CATSPGRPSTDTQYF
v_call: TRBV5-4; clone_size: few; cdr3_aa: CASSQAGLSSGANVLTF
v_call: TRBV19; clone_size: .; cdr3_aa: CASRGEQETQYF
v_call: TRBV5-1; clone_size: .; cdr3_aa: CASSLDGANEKLFF
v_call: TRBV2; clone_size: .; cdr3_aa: CASSVQPGASSYEQYF
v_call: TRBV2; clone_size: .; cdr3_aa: CASMGDSPSYTF
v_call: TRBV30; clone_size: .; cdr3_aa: CAWSVPGLTTGELFF
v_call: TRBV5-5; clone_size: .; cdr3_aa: CASSPGAYNEKLFF
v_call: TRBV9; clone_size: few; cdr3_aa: CASSASPSPTGSEQYF
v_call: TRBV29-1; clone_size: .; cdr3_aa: CSVARTGEAFF
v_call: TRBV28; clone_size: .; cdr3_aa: CASSSPGGGNTDTQYF
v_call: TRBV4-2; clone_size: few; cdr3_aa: CASSQGEEGTDTQYF
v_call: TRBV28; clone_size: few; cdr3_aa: CASSNIGEKLFF
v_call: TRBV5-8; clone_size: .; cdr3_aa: CASSLDRQETQYF
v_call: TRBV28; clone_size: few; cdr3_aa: CASSFRGAGELFF
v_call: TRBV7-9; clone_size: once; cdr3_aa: CASSPPGLGVNEQFF
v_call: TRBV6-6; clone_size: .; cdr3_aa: CASSYGAGASYEQYF
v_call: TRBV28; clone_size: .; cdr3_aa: CASVLGGTEKLFF
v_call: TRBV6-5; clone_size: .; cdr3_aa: CASSYLRGLTEAFF
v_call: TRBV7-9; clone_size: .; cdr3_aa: CASSLLAGGPNTEAFF
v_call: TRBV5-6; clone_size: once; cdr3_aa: CASSRGQGGSQYF
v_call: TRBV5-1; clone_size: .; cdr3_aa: CASSLSTSSTGELFF
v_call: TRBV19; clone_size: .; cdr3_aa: CASKDGPYSNQPQHF